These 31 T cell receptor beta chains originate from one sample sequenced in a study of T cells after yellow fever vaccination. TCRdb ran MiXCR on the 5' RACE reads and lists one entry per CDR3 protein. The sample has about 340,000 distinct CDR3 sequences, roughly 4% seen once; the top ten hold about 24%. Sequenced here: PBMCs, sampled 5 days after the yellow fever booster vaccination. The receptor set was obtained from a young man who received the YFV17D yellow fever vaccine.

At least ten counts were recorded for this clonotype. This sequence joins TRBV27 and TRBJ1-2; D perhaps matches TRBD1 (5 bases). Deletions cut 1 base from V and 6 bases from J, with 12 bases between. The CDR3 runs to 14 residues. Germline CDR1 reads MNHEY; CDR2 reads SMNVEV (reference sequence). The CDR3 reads CASSLLGQGDGYTF. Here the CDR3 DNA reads TGTGCCAGCAGTTTATTAGGTCAGGGAGATGGCTACACCTTC.

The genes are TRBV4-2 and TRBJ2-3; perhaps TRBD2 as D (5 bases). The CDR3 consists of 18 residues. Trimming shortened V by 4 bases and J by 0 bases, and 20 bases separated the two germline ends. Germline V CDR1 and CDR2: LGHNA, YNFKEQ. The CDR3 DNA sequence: TGTGCCAGCAGCCTTCCGTCCGGCGAGCGGAGCAGCACAGATACGCAGTATTTT. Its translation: CASSLPSGERSSTDTQYF.

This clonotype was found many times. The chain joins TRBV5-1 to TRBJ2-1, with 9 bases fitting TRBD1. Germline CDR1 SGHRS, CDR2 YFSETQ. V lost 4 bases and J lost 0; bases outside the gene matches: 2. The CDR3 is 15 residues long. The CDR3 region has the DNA TGCGCCAGCAGCGCGGGACAGGGCTCCTACAATGAGCAGTTCTTC. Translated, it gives CASSAGQGSYNEQFF.

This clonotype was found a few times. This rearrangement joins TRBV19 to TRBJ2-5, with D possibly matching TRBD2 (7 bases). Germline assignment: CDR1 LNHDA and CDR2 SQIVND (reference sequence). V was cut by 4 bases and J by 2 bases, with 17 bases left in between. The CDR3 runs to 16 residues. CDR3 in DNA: TGTGCCAGTAGTAACCCCAGAGGGGGGGCACAAGAGACCCAGTACTTC. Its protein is CASSNPRGGAQETQYF.

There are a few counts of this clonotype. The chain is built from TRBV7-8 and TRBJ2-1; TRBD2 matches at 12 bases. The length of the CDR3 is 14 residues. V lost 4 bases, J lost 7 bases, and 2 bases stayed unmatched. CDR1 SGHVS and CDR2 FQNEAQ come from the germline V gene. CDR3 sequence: CASSSLAGGNEQFF. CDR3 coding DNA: TGTGCCAGCAGCTCACTAGCGGGGGGTAATGAGCAGTTCTTC.

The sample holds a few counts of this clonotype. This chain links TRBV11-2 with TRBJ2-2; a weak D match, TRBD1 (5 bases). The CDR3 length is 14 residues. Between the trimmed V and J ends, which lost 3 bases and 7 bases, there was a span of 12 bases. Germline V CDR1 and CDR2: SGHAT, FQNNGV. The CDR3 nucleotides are TGTGCCAGCAGCTTTCTAGGGGATTTCGGGGAGCTGTTTTTT. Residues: CASSFLGDFGELFF.

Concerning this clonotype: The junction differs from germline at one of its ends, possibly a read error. CDR3 protein: CASRPLGSVTVAFF. CDR3 in DNA: TGTGCCAGCAGGCCCCTGGGCAGTGTCACTGTAGCTTTCTTT. The chain carries TRBV5-5 and TRBJ1-1; no clear D. There are 14 residues in the CDR3. Germline CDR1 is SGHKS and CDR2 is YYEKEE (reference sequence).

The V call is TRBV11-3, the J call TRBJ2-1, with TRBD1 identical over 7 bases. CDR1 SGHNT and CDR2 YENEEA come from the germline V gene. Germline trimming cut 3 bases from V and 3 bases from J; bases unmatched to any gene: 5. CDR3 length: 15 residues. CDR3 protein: CASSFAGGNYNEQFF. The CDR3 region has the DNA TGTGCCAGCAGCTTTGCAGGGGGTAACTACAATGAGCAGTTCTTC.

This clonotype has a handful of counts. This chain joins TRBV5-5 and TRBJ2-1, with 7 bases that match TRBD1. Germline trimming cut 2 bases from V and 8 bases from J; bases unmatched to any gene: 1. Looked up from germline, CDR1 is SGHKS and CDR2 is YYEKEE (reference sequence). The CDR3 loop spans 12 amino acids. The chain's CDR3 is CASSFDRDEQFF. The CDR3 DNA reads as TGTGCCAGCAGCTTCGACAGGGATGAGCAGTTCTTC.

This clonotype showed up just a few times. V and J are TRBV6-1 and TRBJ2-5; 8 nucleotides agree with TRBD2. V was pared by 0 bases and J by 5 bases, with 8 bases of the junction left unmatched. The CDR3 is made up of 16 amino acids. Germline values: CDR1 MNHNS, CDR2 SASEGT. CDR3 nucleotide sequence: TGTGCCAGCAGTGAAGCGCTCGCGGGGGGTCGCGAGACCCAGTACTTC. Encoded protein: CASSEALAGGRETQYF.

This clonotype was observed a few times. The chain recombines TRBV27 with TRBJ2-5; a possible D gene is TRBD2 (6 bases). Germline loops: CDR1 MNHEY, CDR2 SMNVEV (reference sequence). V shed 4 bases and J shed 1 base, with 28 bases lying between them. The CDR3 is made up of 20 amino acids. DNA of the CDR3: TGTGCCAGCAGTTCTGCGCCCGGTGGGGGGTTCAACGGGGGCCAAGAGACCCAGTACTTC. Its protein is CASSSAPGGGFNGGQETQYF.

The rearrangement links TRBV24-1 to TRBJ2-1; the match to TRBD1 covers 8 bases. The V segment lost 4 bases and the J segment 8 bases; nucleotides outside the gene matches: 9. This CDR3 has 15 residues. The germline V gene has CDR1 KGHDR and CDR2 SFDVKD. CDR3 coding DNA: TGTGCCACCAGTGACACCGGGACAGGTTCTGATGAGCAGTTCTTC. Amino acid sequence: CATSDTGTGSDEQFF.

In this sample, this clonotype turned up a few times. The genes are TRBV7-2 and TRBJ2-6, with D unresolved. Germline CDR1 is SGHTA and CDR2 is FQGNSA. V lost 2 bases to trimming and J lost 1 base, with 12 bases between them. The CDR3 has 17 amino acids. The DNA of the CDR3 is TGTGCCAGCAGCTTACTTCCCCTAGTGTCTGGGGCCAACGTCCTGACTTTC. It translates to CASSLLPLVSGANVLTF.

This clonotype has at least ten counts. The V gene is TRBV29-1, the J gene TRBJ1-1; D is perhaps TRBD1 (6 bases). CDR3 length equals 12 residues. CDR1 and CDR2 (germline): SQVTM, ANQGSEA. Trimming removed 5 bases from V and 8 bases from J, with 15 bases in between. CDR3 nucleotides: TGCAGCGTTTTACCGGGACACCTAGAAGCTTTCTTT. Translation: CSVLPGHLEAFF.

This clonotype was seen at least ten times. DNA for the CDR3: TGCGCCAGCAGCTTGGGTAATAGCGGGAACACCGGGGAGCTGTTTTTT. As protein: CASSLGNSGNTGELFF. The V gene is TRBV5-1, the J gene TRBJ2-2; D might be TRBD2 (6 bases). The CDR3 runs 16 residues. Trimming shortened V by 0 bases and J by 1 base, and 10 bases separated the two germline ends. Germline V CDR1 and CDR2: SGHRS, YFSETQ. The variable domain in full, with the rest retrieved from reference TRBV5-1 and TRBJ2-2, is KAGVTQTPRYLIKTRGQQVTLSCSPISGHRSVSWYQQTPGQGLQFLFEYFSETQRNKGNFPGRFSGRQFSNSRSEMNVSTLELGDSALYLCASSLGNSGNTGELFFGEGSRLTVL.

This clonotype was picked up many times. The CDR3 DNA sequence: TGCGCCAGCGGGCGCCTCGACAATGGCTATGGCTACACCTTC. It codes for CASGRLDNGYGYTF. V usage is TRBV5-1 and J usage is TRBJ1-2; no clear D gene. The CDR3 length is 14 residues. The ends were cut back, 7 bases at V and 4 bases at J, with 17 bases in the middle. Per germline, CDR1 SGHRS and CDR2 YFSETQ.

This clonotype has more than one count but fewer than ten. CDR3 nucleotide sequence: TGTGCCAGCACCAGGGGTCGGTTAGGAAATGAAAAACTGTTTTTT. It codes for CASTRGRLGNEKLFF. The chain is built from TRBV7-2 and TRBJ1-4; possible D gene TRBD1, 6 bases. CDR1 SGHTA and CDR2 FQGNSA come from the germline V gene. The V end lost 7 bases, the J end lost 5 bases, and 17 bases lay between the germline ends. The CDR3 has 15 amino acids.

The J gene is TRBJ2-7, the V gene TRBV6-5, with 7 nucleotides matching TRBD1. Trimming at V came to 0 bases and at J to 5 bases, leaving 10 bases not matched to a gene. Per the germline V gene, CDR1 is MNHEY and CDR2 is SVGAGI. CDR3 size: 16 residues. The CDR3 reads CASSYSKYYRGNEQYF. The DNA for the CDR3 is TGTGCCAGCAGTTACTCGAAGTACTACAGGGGCAACGAGCAGTACTTC.

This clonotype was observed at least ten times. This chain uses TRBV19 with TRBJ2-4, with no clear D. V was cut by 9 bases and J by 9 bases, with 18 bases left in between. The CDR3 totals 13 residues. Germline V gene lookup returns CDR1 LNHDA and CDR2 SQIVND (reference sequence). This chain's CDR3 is CASHGSSHGIQYF. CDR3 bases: TGTGCCAGCCACGGAAGCTCGCACGGCATTCAGTACTTC.

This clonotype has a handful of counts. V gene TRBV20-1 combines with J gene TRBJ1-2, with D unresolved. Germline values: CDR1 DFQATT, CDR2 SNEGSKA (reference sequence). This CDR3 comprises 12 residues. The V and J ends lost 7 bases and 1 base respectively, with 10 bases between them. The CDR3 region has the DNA TGCAGTGTCTCCGTTCTTAACTATGGCTACACCTTC. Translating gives CSVSVLNYGYTF.

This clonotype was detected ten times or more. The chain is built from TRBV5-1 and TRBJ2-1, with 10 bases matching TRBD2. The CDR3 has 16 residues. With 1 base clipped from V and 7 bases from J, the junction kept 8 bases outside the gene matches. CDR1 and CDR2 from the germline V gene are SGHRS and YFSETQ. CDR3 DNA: TGCGCCAGCAGCTTGATAGCGGGGGGTCGAGGAAATGAGCAGTTCTTC. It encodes CASSLIAGGRGNEQFF.

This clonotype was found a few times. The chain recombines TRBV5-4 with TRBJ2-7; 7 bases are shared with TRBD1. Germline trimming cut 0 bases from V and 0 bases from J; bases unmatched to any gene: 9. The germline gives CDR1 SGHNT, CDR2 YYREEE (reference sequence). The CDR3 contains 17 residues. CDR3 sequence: CASSLGNRGQSSYEQYV. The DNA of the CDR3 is TGTGCCAGCAGCTTGGGGAATAGGGGACAGAGCTCCTACGAGCAGTACGTC.

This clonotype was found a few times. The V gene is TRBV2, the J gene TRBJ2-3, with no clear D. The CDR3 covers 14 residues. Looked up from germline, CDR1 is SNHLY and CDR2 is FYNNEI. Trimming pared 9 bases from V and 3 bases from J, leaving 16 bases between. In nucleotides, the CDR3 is TGTGCCAGTCAGGTGGCATTCGGTACAGATACGCAGTATTTT. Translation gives CASQVAFGTDTQYF.

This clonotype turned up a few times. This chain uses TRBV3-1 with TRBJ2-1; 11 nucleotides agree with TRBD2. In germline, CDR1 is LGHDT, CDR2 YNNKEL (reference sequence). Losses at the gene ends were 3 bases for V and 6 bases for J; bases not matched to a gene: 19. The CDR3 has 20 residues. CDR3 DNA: TGTGCCAGCAGCCACCCGACCAACCCACTAGCGGGGGTTAGTTTCAATGAGCAGTTCTTC. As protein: CASSHPTNPLAGVSFNEQFF.

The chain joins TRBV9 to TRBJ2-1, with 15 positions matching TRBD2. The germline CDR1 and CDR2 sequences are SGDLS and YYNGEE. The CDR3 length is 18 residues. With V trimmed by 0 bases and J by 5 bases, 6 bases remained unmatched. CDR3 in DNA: TGTGCCAGCAGCGTAGGGACTAGCGGGGGGGTATTACACAATGAGCAGTTCTTC. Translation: CASSVGTSGGVLHNEQFF.

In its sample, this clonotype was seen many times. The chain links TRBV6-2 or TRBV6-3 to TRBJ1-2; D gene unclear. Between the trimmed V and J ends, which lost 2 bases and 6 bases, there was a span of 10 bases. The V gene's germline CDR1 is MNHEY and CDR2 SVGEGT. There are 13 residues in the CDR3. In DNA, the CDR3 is TGTGCCAGCAGTTACAGGGTTTACGATGGCTACACCTTC. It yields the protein CASSYRVYDGYTF.

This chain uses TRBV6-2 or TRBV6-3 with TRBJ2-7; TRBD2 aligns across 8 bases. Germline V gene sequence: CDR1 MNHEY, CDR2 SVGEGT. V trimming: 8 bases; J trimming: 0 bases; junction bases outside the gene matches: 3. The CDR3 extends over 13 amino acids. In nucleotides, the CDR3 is TGTGCCAGCCGGGGGGGCCTCTCCTACGAGCAGTACGTC. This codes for CASRGGLSYEQYV.

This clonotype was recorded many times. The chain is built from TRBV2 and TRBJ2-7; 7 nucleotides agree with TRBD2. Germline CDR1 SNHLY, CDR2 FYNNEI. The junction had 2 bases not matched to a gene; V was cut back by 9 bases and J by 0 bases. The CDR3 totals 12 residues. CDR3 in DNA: TGTGCCAGTACTAGCGACTCCTACGAGCAGTACGTC. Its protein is CASTSDSYEQYV.

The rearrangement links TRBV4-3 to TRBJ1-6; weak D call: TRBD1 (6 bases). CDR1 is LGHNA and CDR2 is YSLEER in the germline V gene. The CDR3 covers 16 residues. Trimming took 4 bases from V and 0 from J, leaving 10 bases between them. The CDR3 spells CASSPGQSSYNSPLHF. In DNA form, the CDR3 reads TGCGCCAGCAGCCCCGGACAGAGCTCCTATAATTCACCCCTCCACTTT.

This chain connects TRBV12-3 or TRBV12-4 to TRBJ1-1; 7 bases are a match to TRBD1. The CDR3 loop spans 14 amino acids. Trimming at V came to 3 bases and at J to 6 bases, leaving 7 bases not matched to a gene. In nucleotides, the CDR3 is TGTGCCAGCAGTTTGGGAGGGGGCCCCCCTGAAGCTTTCTTT. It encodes CASSLGGGPPEAFF.

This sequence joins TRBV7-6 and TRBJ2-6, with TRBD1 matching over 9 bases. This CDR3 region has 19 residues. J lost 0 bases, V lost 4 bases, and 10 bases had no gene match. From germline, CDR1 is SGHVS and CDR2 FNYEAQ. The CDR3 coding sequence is TGTGCCAGCAGCTACCTCCCTGGACAGGGGAGCTCTGGGGCCAACGTCCTGACTTTC. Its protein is CASSYLPGQGSSGANVLTF. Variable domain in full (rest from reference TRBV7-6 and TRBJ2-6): GAGVSQSPRYKVTKRGQDVALRCDPISGHVSLYWYRQALGQGPEFLTYFNYEAQQDKSGLPNDRFSAERPEGSISTLTIQRTEQRDSAMYRCASSYLPGQGSSGANVLTFGAGSRLTVL.